This T cell receptor beta chain was recovered during a study of cytomegalovirus exposure and HLA in healthy donors. Assay used: immunoSEQ multiplex PCR; TCRdb lists only in-frame clones, some missing. The table shows 82,000 or so clones, with roughly 94% occurring only once. Between the trimmed V and J ends, which lost 2 bases and 7 bases, there was a span of 15 bases. CDR1 and CDR2 from the germline V gene are SEHNR and FQNEAQ (reference sequence). The CDR3 contains 15 residues. The source is a woman aged 18 to 35 in good health and CMV-seronegative. Specimen: PBMCs. The V and J genes are TRBV7-9 and TRBJ2-1; maybe TRBD2 (6 bases). The CDR3 spells CASSLLPSERNEQFF. The CDR3 nucleotides read TGTGCCAGCAGCTTACTCCCTAGCGAAAGGAATGAGCAGTTCTTC.